This T cell receptor beta chain was obtained from a study of OX40 agonist ivuxolimab in advanced cancers. Study-level results: Average numbers of expanded clones were greater in CD8+ T cells than in CD4+. Low normalized T-cell clonal expansion also characterized some of the nonresponders. At 0.1 to 3.0 mg/kg and by week 6, CD4+ and CD8+ T cells in the blood had expanded clonally.

In germline, CDR1 is KGHSY, CDR2 FQNENV. V was clipped by 3 bases and J by 5 bases; unmatched bases: 10. The CDR3 runs 16 residues. With baseline, cycle 4 day 1, and cycle 7 day 1 as timepoints, blood was sampled. Comments on this clone: Its antigen is not identified.

Assay: immunoSEQ multiplex PCR; the TCRdb copy retains only in-frame clones and omits some. Of some 69,000 clones listed, around 90% are singletons. This specimen was CD4+ or CD8+ T cells sorted from blood, taken in a trial of the OX40 agonist ivuxolimab. The chain combines TRBV16 with TRBJ2-1; the match to TRBD1 covers 7 bases. This sequence was found in an adult with an advanced solid tumor such as melanoma, head and neck, liver or kidney cancer. In DNA, the CDR3 is TGTGCCAGCAGCCATGAACGACAGGGTGTCGACAATGAGCAGTTCTTC. It specifies CASSHERQGVDNEQFF.